This record covers a single T cell receptor beta chain. This specimen includes other DNA sequences encoding the same CDR3. An assay was performed, and its level was deep. Generated by immunoSEQ multiplex PCR, the TCRdb table keeps only in-frame clones and is missing some. This sample carries under 750,000 clones, about two thirds of them seen once, and the ten largest clones take 1.8%. Investigators divided CD4+ cells into CD45RA+ naive and CD45RA-negative memory subsets. This sample is drawn from a study of shared clonotypes between healthy human individuals. Source material: memory CD4+ T cells sorted from blood. Noted subset: CD45RA-negative fraction. The source is a woman under 40 in good health.

This CDR3 is CATSPTGGEKLFF. The DNA for the CDR3 is TGTGCCACCAGCCCGACAGGGGGTGAAAAACTGTTTTTT. V is TRBV15 and J is TRBJ1-4; the match to TRBD1 covers 9 bases. Per the germline V gene, CDR1 is LNHNV and CDR2 is YYDKDF (reference sequence). CDR3 length equals 13 residues. Trimming removed 5 bases from V and 7 bases from J; junction bases left unmatched: 2.